The 2 T cell receptor beta chains presented below share a single source sample, sequenced in a study of blood T cell repertoires in COVID-19. This table comes from immunoSEQ multiplex PCR, and its TCRdb copy is limited to in-frame clones, with some not included. The repertoire consists of tens of thousands of clones, with 85% to 90% occurring once and the leading ten covering 7.4%. The sample comprised peripheral blood. The receptor source for this set is a human donor with active COVID-19. The donor label of this sample is uncertain.

This rearrangement joins TRBV6-2 or TRBV6-3 to TRBJ2-3; 11 bases fit TRBD1. This CDR3 has 16 residues. Germline loops: CDR1 MNHEY, CDR2 SVGEGT. V was pared by 2 bases and J by 6 bases, with 7 bases of the junction left unmatched. CDR3 sequence (DNA): TGTGCCAGCAGTTACGCTCTAGGGACAGGGGGGGATACGCAGTATTTT. This sequence encodes CASSYALGTGGDTQYF.

This clone was picked up a small number of times. The gene calls are TRBV3-1 (or the pseudogene TRBV3-2) and TRBJ2-7; the match to TRBD2 covers 7 bases. The CDR3 has 16 amino acids. Germline V gives CDR1 LGHDT, CDR2 YNNKEL (reference sequence). With 0 bases clipped from V and 5 bases from J, the junction kept 10 bases outside the gene matches. CDR3 DNA: TGTGCCAGCAGCCAAGAGACGGAGGCGGGAGTGGACGAGCAGTACTTC. It specifies CASSQETEAGVDEQYF.